One sample yielded the 12 T cell receptor beta chains listed below, sequenced in a study of blood T cell repertoires in COVID-19 (dated by TCRdb to about 2020). Library construction relied on the immunoSEQ multiplex PCR assay. Imported from immuneACCESS, the table was reduced by TCRdb to in-frame sequences with V and J called. These copies leave out some clones; in studies compared against another copy, an unresolved V gene accounts for under half, and the cause of the remainder is not known. The sample table lists approximately 250,000 clones, 75% to 90% of them with a count of one. Clones ranked in the top ten supply less than 15% of the sample. The sequenced sample was peripheral blood. The receptor source for this set is a woman aged 70 to 79 with COVID-19, enrolled during active disease.

The chain joins TRBV27 to TRBJ1-2; possibly TRBD1 for D (5 bases). Germline V gene data show CDR1 as MNHEY and CDR2 as SMNVEV (reference sequence). The CDR3 consists of 13 residues. The V end was cut by 5 bases, the J end by 6 bases, with 13 bases between. This chain's CDR3 is CASSPGNVDGYTF. CDR3 bases: TGTGCCAGCAGTCCAGGGAATGTCGATGGCTACACCTTC.

In nucleotides, the CDR3 is TGTGCCAGCAGCTCCGGGACACTAACCGGGGAGCTGTTTTTT. Encoded protein: CASSSGTLTGELFF. The genes are TRBV13 and TRBJ2-2, with D possibly TRBD1 on 6 matching bases. Germline lookup yields CDR1 PRHDT and CDR2 FYEKMQ (reference sequence). Between the trimmed V and J ends, which lost 4 bases and 5 bases, there was a span of 11 bases. The CDR3 runs 14 residues.

V gene TRBV19 combines with J gene TRBJ1-2; no definite D call. V was trimmed by 7 bases and J by 8 bases, leaving 17 bases between them. CDR3 length: 13 amino acids. Germline V lookup: CDR1 LNHDA, CDR2 SQIVND (reference sequence). CDR3 loop: CASTPGYGGGYTF. The CDR3 DNA sequence: TGTGCCAGTACCCCGGGGTATGGCGGCGGCTACACCTTC.

V usage is TRBV28 and J usage is TRBJ1-2, with TRBD1 matching 12 bases. The CDR3 runs 15 residues. V lost 6 bases, J lost 8 bases, and 10 bases stayed unmatched. Germline V gene lookup returns CDR1 MDHEN and CDR2 SYDVKM. The CDR3 DNA sequence: TGTGCCAGCAGGCTACCGGGACAGGGGGCAGGAGGCTACACCTTC. Protein: CASRLPGQGAGGYTF.

The chain joins TRBV3-1 (or the pseudogene TRBV3-2) to TRBJ1-2; D gene unclear. V lost 4 bases to trimming and J lost 3 bases, with 9 bases between them. Germline V gene data show CDR1 as LGHDT and CDR2 as YNNKEL (reference sequence). The CDR3 sequence is 13 residues long. The CDR3 is CASSLPLYYGYTF. The CDR3 DNA reads as TGTGCCAGCAGCCTCCCCCTTTACTATGGCTACACCTTC.

The chain carries TRBV18 and TRBJ2-3; tentatively, D is TRBD2 (6 bases). There are 13 residues in the CDR3. Trimming pared 3 bases from V and 6 bases from J, leaving 10 bases between. The germline V gene has CDR1 KGHSH and CDR2 LQKENI. CDR3 sequence (DNA): TGTGCCAGCTCACCGACTAGATCCGATACGCAGTATTTT. Translating gives CASSPTRSDTQYF. Variable domain in full (rest from reference TRBV18 and TRBJ2-3): NAGVMQNPRHLVRRRGQEARLRCSPMKGHSHVYWYRQLPEEGLKFMVYLQKENIIDESGMPKERFSAEFPKEGPSILRIQQVVRGDSAAYFCASSPTRSDTQYFGPGTRLTVL.

The chain has TRBV3-1 (or the pseudogene TRBV3-2) and TRBJ2-6; TRBD2 matches at 7 bases. V shed 4 bases, J shed 0 bases, and the junction held 6 bases outside the gene matches. Germline assignment: CDR1 LGHDT and CDR2 YNNKEL (reference sequence). There are 17 residues in the CDR3. The CDR3 region is CASSPSGASSGANVLTF. The CDR3 DNA reads as TGTGCCAGCAGCCCTAGCGGAGCTAGCTCTGGGGCCAACGTCCTGACTTTC.

The chain couples TRBV19 to TRBJ1-3; 9 bases match TRBD1. Germline V gene data show CDR1 as LNHDA and CDR2 as SQIVND (reference sequence). The CDR3 loop spans 15 amino acids. The trim removed 4 bases at V and 4 bases at J, leaving 5 bases unmatched. The CDR3 protein is CASSTTGGGGNTIYF. The CDR3 bases are TGTGCCAGTAGTACGACAGGGGGAGGAGGAAACACCATATATTTT. The whole variable domain, remainder taken from reference TRBV19 and TRBJ1-3, is DGGITQSPKYLFRKEGQNVTLSCEQNLNHDAMYWYRQDPGQGLRLIYYSQIVNDFQKGDIAEGYSVSREKKESFPLTVTSAQKNPTAFYLCASSTTGGGGNTIYFGEGSWLTVV.

This sequence joins TRBV5-4 and TRBJ2-7; the match to TRBD2 covers 8 bases. Germline V gene data show CDR1 as SGHNT and CDR2 as YYREEE (reference sequence). J gave up 2 bases and V 6 bases, and 10 bases lay outside the gene matches. The CDR3 has 15 amino acids. The CDR3 here is CASTQPGLGPYEQYF. The CDR3 bases are TGTGCCAGCACCCAGCCGGGACTAGGGCCCTACGAGCAGTACTTC. The whole variable domain, remainder taken from reference TRBV5-4 and TRBJ2-7, is ETGVTQSPTHLIKTRGQQVTLRCSSQSGHNTVSWYQQALGQGPQFIFQYYREEENGRGNFPPRFSGLQFPNYSSELNVNALELDDSALYLCASTQPGLGPYEQYFGPGTRLTVT.

J is TRBJ1-6 and V is TRBV24-1; 9 positions match TRBD1. CDR3 length: 14 residues. Losses at the gene ends were 7 bases for V and 7 bases for J; bases not matched to a gene: 4. Germline CDR1 and CDR2: KGHDR and SFDVKD. CDR3 coding DNA: TGTGCCACCAGCGACAGGGGGTCGAATTCACCCCTCCACTTT. This gives the protein CATSDRGSNSPLHF.

This chain links TRBV5-1 with TRBJ1-6; 11 bases agree with TRBD1. The CDR3 spans 15 residues. Trimming at V came to 3 bases and at J to 5 bases, leaving 1 base not matched to a gene. Germline loops: CDR1 SGHRS, CDR2 YFSETQ. CDR3 protein: CASSWGQGDNSPLHF. CDR3 in DNA: TGCGCCAGCAGCTGGGGACAGGGGGATAATTCACCCCTCCACTTT.

The V and J genes are TRBV5-1 and TRBJ1-6; possibly TRBD1 for D (5 bases). Trimming pared 0 bases from V and 6 bases from J, leaving 10 bases between. Germline V gene data show CDR1 as SGHRS and CDR2 as YFSETQ. The CDR3 spans 15 residues. The CDR3 sequence: CASSLGPGPNSPLHF. CDR3 DNA sequence: TGCGCCAGCAGCTTGGGTCCAGGGCCTAATTCACCCCTCCACTTT.